This TCR beta chain was sequenced during a study of blood T cell repertoires in COVID-19. Study in general: Nucleic acid was either cDNA or gDNA, and it came from T cells, B-cell-depleted T cells, or PBMCs.

The table came from immunoSEQ multiplex PCR; TCRdb's copy has only in-frame clones and leaves some out. The top ten hold about 17% of the sample, which has some 65,000 clones, around 87% seen once. The material sequenced was peripheral blood. This receptor was obtained from a man aged 35 to 55 with COVID-19, enrolled during active disease.

The CDR3 reads CASSLGQQNTEAFF. The CDR3 DNA reads as TGCGCCAGCAGCTTGGGACAACAGAACACTGAAGCTTTCTTT. The chain couples TRBV5-1 to TRBJ1-1; D gene uncertain. The germline CDR1 and CDR2 sequences are SGHRS and YFSETQ. Trimming cost V 0 bases and J 1 base, with 7 bases left between them. The CDR3 sequence is 14 residues long.